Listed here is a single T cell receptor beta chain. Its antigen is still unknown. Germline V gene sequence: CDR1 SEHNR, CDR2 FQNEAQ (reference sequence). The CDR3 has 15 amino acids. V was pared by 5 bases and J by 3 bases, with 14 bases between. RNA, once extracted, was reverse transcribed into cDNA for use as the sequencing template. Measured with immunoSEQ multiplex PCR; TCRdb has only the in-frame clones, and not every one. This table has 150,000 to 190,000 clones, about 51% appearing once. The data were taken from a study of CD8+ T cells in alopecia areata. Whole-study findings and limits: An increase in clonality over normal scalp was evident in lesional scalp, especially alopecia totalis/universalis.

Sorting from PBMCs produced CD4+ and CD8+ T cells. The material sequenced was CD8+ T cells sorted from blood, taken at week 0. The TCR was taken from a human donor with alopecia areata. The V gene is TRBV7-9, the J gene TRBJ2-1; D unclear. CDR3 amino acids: CASSLTGLNYNEQFF. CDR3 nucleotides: TGTGCCAGCAGCCTGACCGGCCTAAACTACAATGAGCAGTTCTTC. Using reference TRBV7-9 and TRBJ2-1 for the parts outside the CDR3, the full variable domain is DTGVSQNPRHKITKRGQNVTFRCDPISEHNRLYWYRQTLGQGPEFLTYFQNEAQLEKSRLLSDRFSAERPKGSFSTLEIQRTEQGDSAMYLCASSLTGLNYNEQFFGPGTRLTVL.